Shown below are 30 T cell receptor beta chains from a single sample sequenced in a study of T cell repertoires in aging, cancer and after chemotherapy. The template was genomic DNA from peripheral blood, not RNA. A mixed TRB-A/B primer pool amplified rearranged TRB by multiplex touch-down PCR. TCRdb redid the calling of the multiplex PCR reads with MiXCR, one entry per CDR3 protein. Of about 500 distinct CDR3 sequences listed, roughly 71% are singletons. The sample was blood. These receptors were collected from a human donor with a solid tumor.

The sample holds a few counts of this clonotype. This sequence joins TRBV6-1 and TRBJ1-1; possibly TRBD1 for D (5 bases). CDR1 and CDR2 (germline): MNHNS, SASEGT. This CDR3 spans 12 amino acids. V was pared by 5 bases and J by 7 bases, with 11 bases between. Written as DNA, the CDR3 is TGTGCCAGCAGTCCTCAGGGTTATGAAGCTTTCTTT. Protein product: CASSPQGYEAFF.

The V and J genes are TRBV7-6 and TRBJ2-6; TRBD1 aligns across 9 bases. CDR3 length equals 18 residues. The V and J ends lost 5 bases and 0 bases, in that order; junction bases with no gene match: 8. The germline V gene encodes CDR1 SGHVS and CDR2 FNYEAQ. The CDR3 is CASSARDRVYSGANVLTF. DNA for the CDR3: TGTGCCAGCAGCGCGCGGGACAGGGTTTACTCTGGGGCCAACGTCCTGACTTTC.

J is TRBJ1-2 and V is TRBV5-1; D possibly corresponds to TRBD1 (6 bases). The CDR3 length is 12 residues. The V end was cut by 0 bases, the J end by 8 bases, with 8 bases between. CDR1 and CDR2 from the germline V gene are SGHRS and YFSETQ. Here the CDR3 DNA reads TGCGCCAGCAGCTTGGACAGGGACGGCTACACCTTC. Amino acid sequence: CASSLDRDGYTF. Together with reference TRBV5-1 and TRBJ1-2, the CDR3 gives the full variable domain: KAGVTQTPRYLIKTRGQQVTLSCSPISGHRSVSWYQQTPGQGLQFLFEYFSETQRNKGNFPGRFSGRQFSNSRSEMNVSTLELGDSALYLCASSLDRDGYTFGSGTRLTVV.

This clonotype was seen a handful of times. The J gene is TRBJ1-2, the V gene TRBV20-1; D gene ambiguous. V lost 6 bases and J 8 bases, leaving 19 bases between the germline ends. CDR3 length: 13 amino acids. Germline assignment: CDR1 DFQATT and CDR2 SNEGSKA (reference sequence). CDR3 bases: TGCAGTGCGGACGGAAATCCGTCGCGAGGCTACACCTTC. Translated, it gives CSADGNPSRGYTF.

The chain combines TRBV29-1 with TRBJ1-5; possible D gene TRBD1, 5 bases. CDR1 and CDR2 from the germline V gene are SQVTM and ANQGSEA. The CDR3 loop spans 13 amino acids. The V gene lost 5 bases and the J gene lost 5 bases, with 13 bases spanning the gap. DNA of the CDR3: TGCAGCGTTTCGAGAGACAGATATCAGCCCCAGCATTTT. Translation gives CSVSRDRYQPQHF.

This clonotype has just a few counts. V usage is TRBV29-1 and J usage is TRBJ2-1; TRBD2 might be the D (7 bases). Germline CDR1 and CDR2: SQVTM and ANQGSEA. The CDR3 covers 14 residues. Trimming removed 5 bases at V and 6 bases at J, with 17 bases between. CDR3 residues: CSVSLALQGNEQFF. The CDR3 DNA reads as TGCAGCGTTTCACTAGCGCTACAGGGCAATGAGCAGTTCTTC.

J is TRBJ2-5 and V is TRBV24-1, with 7 bases identical to TRBD1. CDR3 length equals 17 residues. J was trimmed by 5 bases and V by 4 bases; bases with no gene match: 15. Germline CDR1 and CDR2: KGHDR and SFDVKD. The DNA of the CDR3 is TGTGCCACCAGTGACTCCTCCCGACAGGGTGGTTGGGAGACCCAGTACTTC. Its protein is CATSDSSRQGGWETQYF.

The J gene is TRBJ2-1, the V gene TRBV19, with 7 bases aligning to TRBD2. The V and J ends lost 8 bases and 6 bases, in that order; junction bases with no gene match: 7. CDR1 and CDR2 from the germline V gene are LNHDA and SQIVND (reference sequence). CDR3 length: 13 residues. CDR3 sequence reads: CASEGWGGNEQFF. The CDR3 DNA reads as TGTGCCAGTGAGGGATGGGGGGGCAATGAGCAGTTCTTC.

The V gene is TRBV5-5, the J gene TRBJ2-5, with D maybe TRBD1 (5 bases). Germline V gives CDR1 SGHKS, CDR2 YYEKEE (reference sequence). This CDR3 has 14 amino acids. Trimming took off 0 bases at V and 2 bases at J, with 8 bases between the two ends. CDR3 sequence (DNA): TGTGCCAGCAGCTTGGCAGGGTCTCAAGAGACCCAGTACTTC. Its translation: CASSLAGSQETQYF.

The chain joins TRBV12-3 or TRBV12-4 to TRBJ2-2; maybe TRBD2 (5 bases). V was clipped by 3 bases and J by 8 bases, with 16 bases between them. The CDR3 covers 15 residues. CDR3 DNA sequence: TGTGCCAGCAGTTTGCTAGCATTACTAACAGGGGAGCTGTTTTTT. This gives the protein CASSLLALLTGELFF.

The chain joins TRBV29-1 to TRBJ2-7; D perhaps matches TRBD2 (6 bases). The CDR3 has 12 amino acids. In germline, CDR1 is SQVTM, CDR2 ANQGSEA. Trimming pared 6 bases from V and 5 bases from J, leaving 14 bases between. CDR3 coding DNA: TGCAGCGTCGAGACTAGTATCGACGAGCAGTACTTC. This codes for CSVETSIDEQYF.

The chain joins TRBV6-1 to TRBJ1-2; the match to TRBD1 covers 8 bases. CDR1 MNHNS and CDR2 SASEGT come from the germline V gene. The CDR3 runs 16 residues. The V gene end was trimmed by 7 bases and the J gene end by 7 bases; junction bases not matched to a gene: 17. The CDR3 DNA reads TGTGCCAGCAACAAGGACAGGGCTAATCTTTCGGGTGGCTACACCTTC. Translation gives CASNKDRANLSGGYTF.

The V call is TRBV7-2, the J call TRBJ1-1; D ambiguous. Germline CDR1 and CDR2: SGHTA and FQGNSA. The CDR3 runs to 15 residues. Trimming cost V 1 base and J 4 bases, with 13 bases left between them. The CDR3 loop reads CASSLGYPRITEAFF. For the CDR3, the DNA is TGTGCCAGCAGCTTAGGGTACCCTAGGATCACTGAAGCTTTCTTT.

The rearrangement links TRBV27 to TRBJ1-2, with 7 bases that match TRBD1. The J segment lost 8 bases and the V segment lost 6 bases, leaving 18 bases of the junction unmatched. Germline V gene data show CDR1 as MNHEY and CDR2 as SMNVEV (reference sequence). CDR3 size: 16 residues. CDR3 nucleotides: TGTGCCAGCAGGATTAGTGGAAGGGGGCGTGAGGGAGGCTACACCTTC. This gives the protein CASRISGRGREGGYTF.

Here the CDR3 DNA reads TGCAGCGTTAAGAGCGGAACGAACACAGATACGCAGTATTTT. Residues: CSVKSGTNTDTQYF. This chain uses TRBV29-1 with TRBJ2-3; D possibly corresponds to TRBD2 (5 bases). V was trimmed by 5 bases and J by 2 bases, leaving 14 bases between them. The CDR3 totals 14 residues. The V gene's germline CDR1 is SQVTM and CDR2 ANQGSEA.

The chain recombines TRBV6-6 with TRBJ1-1; possibly TRBD1 for D (6 bases). The CDR3 is 14 amino acids. CDR1 MNHNY and CDR2 SVGAGI come from the germline V gene (reference sequence). Trimming removed 4 bases at V and 4 bases at J, with 13 bases between. CDR3 in amino acids: CASSLWGLGTEAFF. CDR3 DNA: TGTGCCAGCAGTTTATGGGGGCTGGGCACTGAAGCTTTCTTT.

The table lists this clonotype with a count of one. This chain joins TRBV5-6 and TRBJ1-1; no definite D call. Looked up from germline, CDR1 is SGHDT and CDR2 is YYEEEE. The V end was cut by 1 base, the J end by 0 bases, with 16 bases between. CDR3 length equals 17 residues. The CDR3 spells CASSLTLEEAMNTEAFF. The CDR3 nucleotides read TGTGCCAGCAGCTTGACTCTGGAAGAGGCAATGAACACTGAAGCTTTCTTT.

The chain couples TRBV30 to TRBJ1-1, with 7 bases matching TRBD1. The CDR3 runs 12 residues. From germline, CDR1 is GTSNPN and CDR2 SVGIG (reference sequence). The V gene end was trimmed by 4 bases and the J gene end by 4 bases; junction bases not matched to a gene: 3. The CDR3 DNA follows: TGTGCCTGGACCGACAGGGTCACTGAAGCTTTCTTT. Protein: CAWTDRVTEAFF.

The chain employs TRBV5-1 and TRBJ2-1; D unresolved. The CDR3 is made up of 16 amino acids. Germline CDR1 reads SGHRS; CDR2 reads YFSETQ. Trimming removed 0 bases from V and 0 bases from J, with 10 bases in between. The CDR3 bases are TGCGCCAGCAGCTTGGGAGCTCTGAGCTCCTACAATGAGCAGTTCTTC. Translating it yields CASSLGALSSYNEQFF.

The chain is built from TRBV20-1 and TRBJ2-3; D gene ambiguous. Germline-derived CDR1 and CDR2 are DFQATT and SNEGSKA (reference sequence). Trimming cost V 0 bases and J 4 bases, with 20 bases left between them. The CDR3 has 17 residues. This CDR3 is CSARDLGRLRVADTQYF. CDR3 DNA sequence: TGCAGTGCTAGAGATCTCGGCAGATTACGGGTCGCAGATACGCAGTATTTT.

This chain links TRBV20-1 with TRBJ1-1; D is unresolved. Looked up from germline, CDR1 is DFQATT and CDR2 is SNEGSKA (reference sequence). The CDR3 consists of 14 residues. Between the trimmed V and J ends, which lost 0 bases and 0 bases, there was a span of 8 bases. The CDR3 reads CSARENRLNTEAFF. The CDR3 bases are TGCAGTGCTAGAGAAAACAGATTGAACACTGAAGCTTTCTTT.

This clonotype was recorded only once. The V call is TRBV28, the J call TRBJ2-1; the match to TRBD2 covers 7 bases. Germline V gives CDR1 MDHEN, CDR2 SYDVKM. The CDR3 runs 17 residues. V trimming: 2 bases; J trimming: 2 bases; junction bases outside the gene matches: 9. The CDR3 protein is CASSLLPSGGTYNEQFF. The CDR3 DNA sequence: TGTGCCAGCAGTTTACTGCCTAGCGGAGGGACCTACAATGAGCAGTTCTTC.

The rearrangement uses TRBV7-9 and TRBJ2-1; 11 nucleotides agree with TRBD1. Germline trimming cut 0 bases from V and 6 bases from J; bases unmatched to any gene: 4. CDR3 length equals 16 residues. Per germline, CDR1 SEHNR and CDR2 FQNEAQ (reference sequence). This CDR3 reads CASSLADRGLRNEQFF. The DNA for the CDR3 is TGTGCCAGCAGCTTAGCGGACAGGGGGCTACGCAATGAGCAGTTCTTC.

In DNA, the CDR3 is TGTGCCTGGTTCGCAGGACCCTACGAGCAGTACTTC. Its translation: CAWFAGPYEQYF. This chain links TRBV30 with TRBJ2-7; D is undetermined. Germline V gene data show CDR1 as GTSNPN and CDR2 as SVGIG (reference sequence). The CDR3 runs to 12 residues. Trimming shortened V by 5 bases and J by 2 bases, and 10 bases separated the two germline ends.

The chain employs TRBV29-1 and TRBJ2-7; a weak D match, TRBD2 (6 bases). Trimming took off 4 bases at V and 2 bases at J, with 12 bases between the two ends. The CDR3 contains 13 residues. The germline V gene encodes CDR1 SQVTM and CDR2 ANQGSEA. The CDR3 DNA sequence: TGCAGCGTTGTGGTAGCGGAGCCCTACGAGCAGTACTTC. It translates to CSVVVAEPYEQYF.

The chain uses TRBV29-1 and TRBJ1-2; no firm D call. Trimming took off 4 bases at V and 3 bases at J, with 9 bases between the two ends. The CDR3 covers 12 residues. Looked up from germline, CDR1 is SQVTM and CDR2 is ANQGSEA. The CDR3 region is CSVGINHYGYTF. CDR3 DNA: TGCAGCGTTGGAATAAACCACTATGGCTACACCTTC.

This clonotype was detected once. The chain employs TRBV7-2 and TRBJ2-1, with 9 bases fitting TRBD1. There are 14 residues in the CDR3. Germline-derived CDR1 and CDR2 are SGHTA and FQGNSA. The trim removed 3 bases at V and 4 bases at J, leaving 1 base unmatched. The CDR3 here is CASSFGTGYNEQFF. The CDR3 nucleotides read TGTGCCAGCAGCTTTGGGACAGGGTACAATGAGCAGTTCTTC. Complete variable domain (other parts from reference TRBV7-2 and TRBJ2-1): GAGVSQSPSNKVTEKGKDVELRCDPISGHTALYWYRQSLGQGLEFLIYFQGNSAPDKSGLPSDRFSAERTGGSVSTLTIQRTQQEDSAVYLCASSFGTGYNEQFFGPGTRLTVL.

The chain employs TRBV4-2 and TRBJ2-3, with TRBD2 matching over 7 bases. CDR3 length: 16 amino acids. Trimming removed 4 bases from V and 1 base from J; junction bases left unmatched: 8. Germline CDR1 LGHNA, CDR2 YNFKEQ. CDR3 in DNA: TGTGCCAGCAGCCCAGATGGCGGGAGAGGCACAGATACGCAGTATTTT. Amino acids: CASSPDGGRGTDTQYF.

The V and J genes are TRBV11-2 and TRBJ2-4; D gene ambiguous. The germline V and J ends were trimmed by 0 bases and 0 bases, with 3 bases remaining between them. CDR1 and CDR2 (germline): SGHAT, FQNNGV. CDR3 length: 14 residues. The CDR3 sequence is CASSLDGAKNIQYF. CDR3 sequence (DNA): TGTGCCAGCAGCTTAGACGGAGCCAAAAACATTCAGTACTTC. Complete variable domain (other parts from reference TRBV11-2 and TRBJ2-4): EAGVAQSPRYKIIEKRQSVAFWCNPISGHATLYWYQQILGQGPKLLIQFQNNGVVDDSQLPKDRFSAERLKGVDSTLKIQPAKLEDSAVYLCASSLDGAKNIQYFGAGTRLSVL.

This chain links TRBV30 with TRBJ1-1, with TRBD1 as a possible D gene (6 bases). The ends were cut back, 4 bases at V and 5 bases at J, with 17 bases in the middle. Germline V lookup: CDR1 GTSNPN, CDR2 SVGIG (reference sequence). The CDR3 contains 14 residues. CDR3 sequence (DNA): TGTGCCTGGACCCCAGGGGACTTCGAGACTGAAGCTTTCTTT. Its translation is CAWTPGDFETEAFF.